This TCR beta chain was sequenced in a study of cytomegalovirus exposure and HLA in healthy donors. The CDR3 length is 13 residues. Germline CDR1 is MNHNY and CDR2 is SVGAGI (reference sequence). The ends were cut back, 5 bases at V and 3 bases at J, with 8 bases in the middle. The donors formed part of the approximately 120-subject validation cohort, distinct from the roughly 670-subject first cohort. Using immunoSEQ multiplex PCR, the repertoire was profiled, and TCRdb retains in-frame clones only, with some absent. The table records 110,000 or so clones, about 90% of them present only once. Material: PBMCs. This receptor was identified in a woman aged 18-29 years in good health and CMV-seronegative. V usage is TRBV6-6 and J usage is TRBJ2-1; possibly TRBD2 for D (5 bases). The CDR3 reads CASSSGDYNEQFF. CDR3 DNA: TGTGCCAGCAGTAGCGGAGACTACAATGAGCAGTTCTTC.